The sequence of this T cell receptor (beta chain) was determined in a study of cytotoxic CD8 clonotypes in ibrutinib-treated CLL. The overall study: There were 10 to 11 relapsed/refractory patients and about 15 treatment-naive patients, and under 18 were IGHV unmutated.

With 0 bases removed from V and 2 bases from J, the gap between germline ends came to 12 bases. The length of the CDR3 is 16 residues. Germline V gene lookup returns CDR1 KGHSH and CDR2 LQKENI. Sequenced by immunoSEQ multiplex PCR; TCRdb stores in-frame clones only, minus some. The sample includes 100,000 to 150,000 clones, roughly 85% of them seen just once. Here the sequenced sample was PBMCs, taken after 24 months of ibrutinib treatment. V gene TRBV18 combines with J gene TRBJ2-3; perhaps TRBD2 as D (6 bases). The receptor's source is a human donor with chronic lymphocytic leukemia. CDR3 DNA: TGTGCCAGCTCACCACCGGGACCGGGAGCCACAGATACGCAGTATTTT. Residues: CASSPPGPGATDTQYF.